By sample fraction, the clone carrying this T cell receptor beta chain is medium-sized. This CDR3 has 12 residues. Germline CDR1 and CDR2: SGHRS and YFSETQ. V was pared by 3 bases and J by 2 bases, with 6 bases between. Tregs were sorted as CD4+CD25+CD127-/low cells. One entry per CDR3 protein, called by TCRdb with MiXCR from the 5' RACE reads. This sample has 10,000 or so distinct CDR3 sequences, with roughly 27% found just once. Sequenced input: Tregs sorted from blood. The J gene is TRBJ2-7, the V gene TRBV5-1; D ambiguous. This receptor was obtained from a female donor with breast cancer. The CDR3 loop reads CASSSPPYEQYF. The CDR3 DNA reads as TGCGCCAGCAGCTCCCCCCCCTACGAGCAGTACTTC. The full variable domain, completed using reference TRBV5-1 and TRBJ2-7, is KAGVTQTPRYLIKTRGQQVTLSCSPISGHRSVSWYQQTPGQGLQFLFEYFSETQRNKGNFPGRFSGRQFSNSRSEMNVSTLELGDSALYLCASSSPPYEQYFGPGTRLTVT.